This T cell receptor beta chain emerged from a study of control samples from healthy donors and cancer patients. Libraries were prepared by immunoSEQ multiplex PCR; TCRdb keeps only in-frame clonotypes and omits some of them. Of about 110,000 clones listed, roughly four fifths are singletons. The CDR3 covers 15 residues. The germline gives CDR1 SGHRS, CDR2 YFSETQ. V shed 4 bases and J shed 3 bases, with 16 bases lying between them. This sequence joins TRBV5-1 and TRBJ1-1; the D gene is possibly TRBD1 (6 bases). Sequencing input: blood. This TCR derives from a man aged 18 to 29 in good health. The CDR3 nucleotides read TGCGCCAGCAGCCCACAGGGAGGGGGAGACACTGAAGCTTTCTTT. This encodes CASSPQGGGDTEAFF.